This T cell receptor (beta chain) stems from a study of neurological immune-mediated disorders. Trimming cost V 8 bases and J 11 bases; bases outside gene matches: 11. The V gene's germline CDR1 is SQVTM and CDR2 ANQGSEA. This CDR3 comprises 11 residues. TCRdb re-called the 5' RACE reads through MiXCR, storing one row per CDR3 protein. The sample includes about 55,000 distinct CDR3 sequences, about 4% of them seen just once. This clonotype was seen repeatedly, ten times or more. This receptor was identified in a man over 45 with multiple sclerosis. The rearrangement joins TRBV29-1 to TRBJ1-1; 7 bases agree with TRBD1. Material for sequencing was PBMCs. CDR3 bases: TGCAGCATCGGGACAGATCTTCAGGCTTTCTTT. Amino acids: CSIGTDLQAFF.